Listed below are T cell receptor beta chains from one sample, sequenced in a study of OX40 agonist ivuxolimab in advanced cancers. TCRdb keeps only in-frame clones here, not all; method: immunoSEQ multiplex PCR. The profile shows 55,000 to 75,000 clones, around 80% of them singletons. The source material was CD4+ or CD8+ T cells sorted from blood, sampled in a trial of the OX40 agonist ivuxolimab. The receptors come from an adult with an advanced solid tumor such as melanoma, head and neck, liver or kidney cancer. CDR3s include the opening cysteine and the closing phenylalanine or tryptophan. Where a row states a size, it is once, few, many or the class of an expanded clone; other rows omit it.

clone size,V gene,CDR3 protein
-,TRBV5-4,CASSLEGGREETQYF
-,TRBV6-1,CASRSVTGQPQHF
-,TRBV29-1,CSARLVGETQYF
few,TRBV7-3,CASSLGRDGAGELFF
few,TRBV30,CAWSRRVDLYGYTF
-,TRBV9,CASSVQSSSYNEQFF
few,TRBV4-1,CASSQDQGSRARAQHF
-,TRBV25-1,CASSDIAGRETQYF
-,TRBV6-5,CASRSTGAYGYTF
-,TRBV19,CASTGAYGRGQYF
-,TRBV18,CASSPRGSSNYGYTF
-,TRBV18,CASSQGSGTEAFF
few,TRBV4-2,CASSPRGGLNSPLHF
-,TRBV9,CASSVLGYGYTF
-,TRBV19,CASSMKAWGYTF
-,TRBV6-5,CASSSGGSFDSPLHF
-,TRBV27,CASRNSGSYEQYF
-,TRBV15,CATSRGSSSSGNTIYF
-,TRBV2,CASSEGQEETQYF
-,TRBV23-1,CASILYRGFAGANVLTF
-,TRBV19,CASSPTSGGLYEQYF
once,TRBV9,CASSVTGVGTEAFF
few,TRBV7-9,CASSLGQTTDTQYF
-,TRBV2,CASRIGTGDGYTF
-,TRBV5-6,CASSPRGRALVRTQYF
-,TRBV4-1,CASSHLPGQADYEQYF
-,TRBV30,CAWRIAAYNEQFF
-,TRBV9,CASSVGVAGEQFF
-,TRBV11-2,CASSPGTGRETQYF
-,TRBV11-2,CASWTGTEQYF
few,TRBV7-8,CASSPGTVSSYNEQFF
-,TRBV15,CATSRTSGGPSSYNEQFF
-,TRBV4-3,CASSPATDRQGETEAFF
-,TRBV6-5,CATGQGRTGELFF
once,TRBV29-1,CSVEDPGTVNTGELFF
-,TRBV9,CASSVEGRGQETQYF
-,TRBV29-1,CSADTSGGGLYEQYF
-,TRBV2,CASRRYQETQYF
-,TRBV6-1,CASMTMGQGNQPQHF
-,TRBV7-9,CASSFGDQPQHF
-,TRBV6-1,CASSERTGGYTF
-,TRBV5-1,CASSLGPPGEQFF
-,TRBV18,CASSPSGANVLTF
-,TRBV7-3,CASSHRDRTQYF
-,TRBV7-8,CASSLSQASNQPQHF
few,TRBV6-1,CASSEARVEWNQPQHF
-,TRBV25-1,CASSDAGGAGFNQPQHF
-,TRBV19,CASRFANQETQYF